This T cell receptor beta chain was captured in a study of early T cells in non-severe SARS-CoV-2 infection. CDR3 size: 14 residues. The V and J ends lost 7 bases and 1 base, in that order; junction bases with no gene match: 4. The germline V gene encodes CDR1 MNHEY and CDR2 SVGAGI. Individual cDNA molecules carried attached unique molecular identifiers. In TCRdb, the 5' RACE reads were re-called with MiXCR into one record per CDR3 protein. The table lists 85,000 to 100,000 distinct CDR3 sequences, approximately 11% of them singletons. The chain carries TRBV6-5 and TRBJ2-7; 10 nucleotides match TRBD1. The TCR comes from an adult who was a healthcare worker with PCR-confirmed SARS-CoV-2 infection or an uninfected control (not recorded which). The sample consisted of whole blood, taken at baseline. The CDR3 protein is CASKPGQGSYEQYF. CDR3 nucleotide sequence: TGTGCCAGCAAACCGGGACAGGGGTCCTACGAGCAGTACTTC.